One and the same sample provided the 4 T cell receptor beta chains below, sequenced in a study of T cell responses to AZD1222 COVID-19 vaccine. Sequenced by immunoSEQ multiplex PCR; TCRdb stores in-frame clones only, minus some. The top ten clones hold more than 4% of a sample with approximately 150,000 clones, over 75% of them seen once. The material sequenced was peripheral blood, taken 28 days after the second AZD1222 dose. Receptors were obtained from an adult who received the AZD1222 COVID-19 vaccine.

The chain has TRBV6-2 or TRBV6-3 and TRBJ1-5; D is unresolved. Germline V CDR1 and CDR2: MNHEY, SVGEGT. The V gene lost 5 bases and the J gene lost 0 bases, with 14 bases spanning the gap. The CDR3 sequence is 16 residues long. CDR3 DNA: TGTGCCAGCAGTGCAGACAAAAACCTTAGCAATCAGCCCCAGCATTTT. It yields the protein CASSADKNLSNQPQHF.

This clone was detected only a few times. The chain uses TRBV12-3 or TRBV12-4 and TRBJ2-2; TRBD1 is a possible D gene (6 bases). The ends were cut back, 3 bases at V and 10 bases at J, with 9 bases in the middle. This CDR3 has 12 residues. This chain's CDR3 is CASSFGQMELFF. CDR3 nucleotides: TGTGCCAGCAGTTTCGGACAGATGGAGCTGTTTTTT.

The chain employs TRBV19 and TRBJ2-3; D is uncertain. The V and J ends lost 7 bases and 0 bases respectively, with 11 bases between them. The CDR3 length is 14 residues. From germline, CDR1 is LNHDA and CDR2 SQIVND (reference sequence). The CDR3 here is CASNRELSTDTQYF. In DNA, the CDR3 is TGTGCCAGTAATCGAGAACTTAGCACAGATACGCAGTATTTT. Combining the CDR3 with reference TRBV19 and TRBJ2-3 gives the whole variable domain DGGITQSPKYLFRKEGQNVTLSCEQNLNHDAMYWYRQDPGQGLRLIYYSQIVNDFQKGDIAEGYSVSREKKESFPLTVTSAQKNPTAFYLCASNRELSTDTQYFGPGTRLTVL.

The rearrangement uses TRBV21-1 and TRBJ2-7; the table's D gene call, TRBD1, was not cross checked with the DNA. TRBV21-1 is marked as a pseudogene. CDR3 length: 15 amino acids. CDR3 sequence: CASQRGGTGALEQYF. As DNA, the CDR3 is TGTGCCAGTCAAAGGGGGGGGACAGGGGCCCTGGAGCAGTACTTC.